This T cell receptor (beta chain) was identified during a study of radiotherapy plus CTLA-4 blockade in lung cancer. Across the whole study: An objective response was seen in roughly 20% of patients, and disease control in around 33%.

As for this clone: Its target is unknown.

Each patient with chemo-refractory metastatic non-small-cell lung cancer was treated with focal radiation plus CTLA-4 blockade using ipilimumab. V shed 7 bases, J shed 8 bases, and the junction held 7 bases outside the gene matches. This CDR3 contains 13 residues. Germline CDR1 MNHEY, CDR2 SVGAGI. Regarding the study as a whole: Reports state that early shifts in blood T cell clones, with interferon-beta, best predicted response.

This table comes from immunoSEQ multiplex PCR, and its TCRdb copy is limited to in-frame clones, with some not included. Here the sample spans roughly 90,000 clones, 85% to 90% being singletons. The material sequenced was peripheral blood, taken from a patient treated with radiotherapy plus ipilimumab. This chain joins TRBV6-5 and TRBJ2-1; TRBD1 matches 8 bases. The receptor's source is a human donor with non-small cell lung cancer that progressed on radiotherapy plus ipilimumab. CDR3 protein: CASKMTGVDEQFF. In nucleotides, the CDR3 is TGTGCCAGCAAGATGACAGGGGTTGATGAGCAGTTCTTC.